The present T cell receptor (beta chain) was sequenced within a study of cytomegalovirus exposure and HLA in healthy donors. This PCR relied on a set of 60 Vbeta primers and 13 Jbeta primers. The repertoire was sequenced with immunoSEQ multiplex PCR; TCRdb's copy has only in-frame clones and lacks some. The sample lists under 35,000 clones; 62% were seen once. The CDR3 loop spans 16 amino acids. Losses at the gene ends were 0 bases for V and 7 bases for J; bases not matched to a gene: 6. Per the germline V gene, CDR1 is SGHTA and CDR2 is FQGTGA. Material: PBMCs. This clonotype was sampled from a male donor in good health and CMV-seropositive. This chain joins TRBV7-3 and TRBJ2-1, with 10 bases lining up with TRBD2. The CDR3 region is CASSLTALAGANEQFF. The CDR3 DNA is TGTGCCAGCAGCTTAACGGCGCTAGCGGGAGCAAATGAGCAGTTCTTC.